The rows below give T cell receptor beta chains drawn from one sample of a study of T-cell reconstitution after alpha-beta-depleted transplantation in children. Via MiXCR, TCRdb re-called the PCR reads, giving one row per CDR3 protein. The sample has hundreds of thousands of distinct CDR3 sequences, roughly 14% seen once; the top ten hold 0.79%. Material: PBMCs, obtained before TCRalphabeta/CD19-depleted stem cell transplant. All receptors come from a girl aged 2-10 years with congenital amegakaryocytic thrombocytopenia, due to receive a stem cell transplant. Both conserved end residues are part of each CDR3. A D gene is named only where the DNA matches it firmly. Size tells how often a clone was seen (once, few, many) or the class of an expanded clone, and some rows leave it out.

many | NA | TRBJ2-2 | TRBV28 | TGTGCCAGCAGCAGACTAGAGAACACCGGGGAGCTGTTTTTT | CASSRLENTGELFF
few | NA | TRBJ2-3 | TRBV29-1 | TGCAGCGTGCCGCGGGGGCCAGAGGATACGCAGTATTTT | CSVPRGPEDTQYF
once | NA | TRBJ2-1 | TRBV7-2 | TGTGCCAGCAGCTTAGTCGGGGCCCTCTCCTACAATGAGCAGTTCTTC | CASSLVGALSYNEQFF
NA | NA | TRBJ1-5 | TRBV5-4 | TGTGCCAGCAGCTTGGACATGGGTCTCGCGGGTCAGCCCCAGCATTTT | CASSLDMGLAGQPQHF
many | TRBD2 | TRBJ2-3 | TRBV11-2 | TGTGCCAGCAGCTCCGGGAGTATAGCGGGAGGAAGCACAGATACGCAGTATTTT | CASSSGSIAGGSTDTQYF
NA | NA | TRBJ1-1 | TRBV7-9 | TGTGCCACTCAACCTAGCACTGAAGCTTTCTTT | CATQPSTEAFF
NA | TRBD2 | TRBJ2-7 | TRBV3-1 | TGTGCCAGCAGCCAAGAACTAGCGGGAGAAGTCTACGAGCAGTACTTC | CASSQELAGEVYEQYF
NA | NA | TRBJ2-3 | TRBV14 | TGTGCCAGCAGCCATTTTGCCAGGGCCGACACAGATACGCAGTATTTT | CASSHFARADTDTQYF
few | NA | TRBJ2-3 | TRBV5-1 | TGCGCCAGCAAGTCCAGCGCCGATACGCAGTATTTT | CASKSSADTQYF
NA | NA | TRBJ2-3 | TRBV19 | TGTGCCAGTAGTGTTCCGGGGGCTACGCAGTATTTT | CASSVPGATQYF
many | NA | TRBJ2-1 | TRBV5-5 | TGTGCCAGCACTCAATCCGGGACAGGGACTAGCGTCTACAATGAGCAGTTCTTC | CASTQSGTGTSVYNEQFF
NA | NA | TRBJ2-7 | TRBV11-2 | TGTGCCAGCAGCCCGGCGACAGGTCCCTACGAGCAGTACTTC | CASSPATGPYEQYF
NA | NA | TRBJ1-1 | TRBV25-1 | TGTGCCAGCAGTGAATCTGGGGGGGTTTGGCCTGAAGCTTTCTTT | CASSESGGVWPEAFF
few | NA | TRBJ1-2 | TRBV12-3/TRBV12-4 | TGTGCCAGCAGTATGACGGACGTTCGACCAGATGGCTACACCTTC | CASSMTDVRPDGYTF
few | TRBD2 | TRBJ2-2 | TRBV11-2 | TGTGCCAGCAGCCCTCTGGGGGGGAGGCTGGCCGGGGAGCTGTTTTTT | CASSPLGGRLAGELFF
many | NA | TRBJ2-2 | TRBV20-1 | TGCAGTGCTAGAGAGGCAGGGGTCACCGGGGAGCTGTTTTTT | CSAREAGVTGELFF
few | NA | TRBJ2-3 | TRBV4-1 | TGCGCCAGCAGCCAAGTGGGCCCCCAGCGTCCGCTGAGGGATACGCAGTATTTT | CASSQVGPQRPLRDTQYF
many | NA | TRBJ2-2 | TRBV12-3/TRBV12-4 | TGTGCCAGCACCTCTGGCACCGGGGAGCTGTTTTTT | CASTSGTGELFF
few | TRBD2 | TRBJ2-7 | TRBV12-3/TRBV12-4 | TGTGCCAGCTCCCTAGCGGGAGCAGCTAAGCAGTACTTC | CASSLAGAAKQYF
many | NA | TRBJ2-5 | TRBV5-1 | TGCGCCAGCAGCTTTGGCCAAGAGACCCAGTACTTC | CASSFGQETQYF
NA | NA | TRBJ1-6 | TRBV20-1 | TGCAGTGCTGGGGGTGGGGGTAGTTCACCCCTCCACTTT | CSAGGGGSSPLHF
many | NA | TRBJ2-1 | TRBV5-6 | TGTGCCAGCAGCTTGACTAGGCATGAGCAGTTCTTC | CASSLTRHEQFF
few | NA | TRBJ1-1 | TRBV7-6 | TGTGCCAGCAGCTTAGGGGTAGGGGCTCTGAACACTGAAGCTTTCTTT | CASSLGVGALNTEAFF
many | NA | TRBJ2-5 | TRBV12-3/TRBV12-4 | TGTGCCAGCAGTTTCCACCAGGGTCGGGAGACCCAGTACTTC | CASSFHQGRETQYF
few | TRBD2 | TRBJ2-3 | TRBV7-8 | TGTGCCAGCAGCCACTTTCGGCTAGCGGGAGCTTTTAGCACAGATACGCAGTATTTT | CASSHFRLAGAFSTDTQYF
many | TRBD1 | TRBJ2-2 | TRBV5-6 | TGTGCCAGCAGCTTCTGGGACAGGGGGTACACCGGGGAGCTGTTTTTT | CASSFWDRGYTGELFF
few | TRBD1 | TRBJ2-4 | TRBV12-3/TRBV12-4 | TGTGCCAGCAGTTCCCGGACAGGGGGAGGAAACATTCAGTACTTC | CASSSRTGGGNIQYF
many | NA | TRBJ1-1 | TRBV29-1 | TGCAGCATACTCCCAGGGTGGGGCACTGAAGCTTTCTTT | CSILPGWGTEAFF
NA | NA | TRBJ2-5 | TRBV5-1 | TGCGCCAGCGGCTTCGGGGGATCGGAGACCCAGTACTTC | CASGFGGSETQYF
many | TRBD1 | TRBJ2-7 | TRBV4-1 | TGCGCCAGCAAACGGACAGGGGAGGGACTCTACGAGCAGTACTTC | CASKRTGEGLYEQYF
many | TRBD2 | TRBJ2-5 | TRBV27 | TGTGCCAGCAGTTCGGGACTAGGGGAAGAGACCCAGTACTTC | CASSSGLGEETQYF
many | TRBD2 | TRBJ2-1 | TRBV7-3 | TGTGCCAGCAGCTTAGGGCTAGCGGGGAGGAGCTCCTACAATGAGCAGTTCTTC | CASSLGLAGRSSYNEQFF
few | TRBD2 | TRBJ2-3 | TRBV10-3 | TGTGCCATCAGTGAGTCCGGTGCGGGAGCGGATACGCAGTATTTT | CAISESGAGADTQYF
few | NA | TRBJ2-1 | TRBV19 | TGTGCCAGTAGTCGCGGGATACGGCTTCAGAGCTCCTACAATGAGCAGTTCTTC | CASSRGIRLQSSYNEQFF
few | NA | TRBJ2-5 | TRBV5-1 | TGCGCCACCCAGGGGGGGGCCAGCGAGACCCAGTACTTC | CATQGGASETQYF
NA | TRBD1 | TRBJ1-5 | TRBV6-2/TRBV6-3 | TGTGCCAGCACCGTAGGGGGCGACGGTCGGTCCCAGCATTTT | CASTVGGDGRSQHF
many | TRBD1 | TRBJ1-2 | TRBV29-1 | TGCAGCGTTTCCAAAAACGGACAGGCGGATTATGGCTACACCTTC | CSVSKNGQADYGYTF
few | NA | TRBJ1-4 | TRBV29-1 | TGCAGCGCCCACAAATCAACTAATGAAAAACTGTTTTTT | CSAHKSTNEKLFF
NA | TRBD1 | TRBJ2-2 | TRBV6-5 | TGTGCCAGCAGTCACCCCGACAGGGGGTGGACCGGGGAGCTGTTTTTT | CASSHPDRGWTGELFF
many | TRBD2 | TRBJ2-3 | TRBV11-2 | TGTGCCAGCAGCCACCGTCTAGCGGGGATGTGGGATACGCAGTATTTT | CASSHRLAGMWDTQYF
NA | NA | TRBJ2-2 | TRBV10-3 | TGTGCCATCTCAAACTCCCCCCAGGGATGGAACACCGGGGAGCTGTTTTTT | CAISNSPQGWNTGELFF
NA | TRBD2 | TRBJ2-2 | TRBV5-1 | TGCGCCAGCGGTCAAGCGGGAGAGACCGGGGAGCTGTTTTTT | CASGQAGETGELFF
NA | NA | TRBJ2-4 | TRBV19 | TGTGCCAGTCGCGGAGCAGCCAAAAACATTCAGTACTTC | CASRGAAKNIQYF
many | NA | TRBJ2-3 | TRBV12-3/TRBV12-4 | TGTGCCAGCAGCGAGGGGGTCCCCACAGATACGCAGTATTTT | CASSEGVPTDTQYF
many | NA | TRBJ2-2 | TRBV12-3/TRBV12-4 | TGTGCCAGCAGTTTACGAGGACGTGACACCGGGGAGCTGTTTTTT | CASSLRGRDTGELFF